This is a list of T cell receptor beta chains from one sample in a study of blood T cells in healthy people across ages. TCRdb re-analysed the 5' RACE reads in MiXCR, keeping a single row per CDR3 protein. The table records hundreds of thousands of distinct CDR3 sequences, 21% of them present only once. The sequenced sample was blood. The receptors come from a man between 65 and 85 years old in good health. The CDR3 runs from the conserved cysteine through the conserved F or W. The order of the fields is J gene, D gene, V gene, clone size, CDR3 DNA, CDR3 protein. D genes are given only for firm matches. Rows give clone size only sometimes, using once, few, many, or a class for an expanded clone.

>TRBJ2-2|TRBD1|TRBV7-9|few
TGTGCCAGCAGCATCGGGACAGTACACACCGGGGAGCTGTTTTTT
CASSIGTVHTGELFF
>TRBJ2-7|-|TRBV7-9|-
TGTGCCAGCAGCTTCCAGGGGCGCATCAACGAGCAGTACTTC
CASSFQGRINEQYF
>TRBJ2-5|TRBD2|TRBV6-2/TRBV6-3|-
TGTGCCAGCAGTTCCGGGACTAGCGGGGCCCGGGAGACCCAGTACTTC
CASSSGTSGARETQYF
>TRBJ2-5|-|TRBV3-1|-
TGTGCCAGCAGCCAAGATACGAAGACCCAGTACTTC
CASSQDTKTQYF
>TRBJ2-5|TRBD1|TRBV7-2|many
TGTGCCAGCAGCACCCAGGGGGCAGAGACCCAGTACTTC
CASSTQGAETQYF
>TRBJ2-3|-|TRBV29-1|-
TGCAGCGTTGGAAGATGGCCAGATACGCAGTATTTT
CSVGRWPDTQYF
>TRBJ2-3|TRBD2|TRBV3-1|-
TGTGCCAGCAGCCGAAGCGGGATAACAGATACGCAGTATTTT
CASSRSGITDTQYF
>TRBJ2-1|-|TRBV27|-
TGTGCCAGCAGTCCTTTTGGTCGCCGGGACATAAACAATGAGCAGTTCTTC
CASSPFGRRDINNEQFF
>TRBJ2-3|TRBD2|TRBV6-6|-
TGTGCCAGCGCTAGCGGGAGTCTACTATTCACAGATACGCAGTATTTT
CASASGSLLFTDTQYF
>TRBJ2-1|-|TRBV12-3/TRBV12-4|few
TGTGCCAGCAGTTTAGTCCTAAACAATGAGCAGTTCTTC
CASSLVLNNEQFF
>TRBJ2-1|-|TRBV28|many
TGTGCCAGCAGTTCTGGGACGGGCGGTCATGAGCAGTTCTTC
CASSSGTGGHEQFF
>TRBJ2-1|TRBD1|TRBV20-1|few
TGCAGTGCGTTGACAGGGGCCCTACGTGAGCAGTTCTTC
CSALTGALREQFF
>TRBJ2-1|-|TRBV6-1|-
TGTGCCAGCAGTGAAACGGGGAGATGGGGGCAGTTCTTC
CASSETGRWGQFF
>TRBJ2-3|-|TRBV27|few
TGTGCCAGCAGTTTGACGCGTAAAGATACGCAGTATTTT
CASSLTRKDTQYF
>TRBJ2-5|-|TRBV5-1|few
TGCGCCAGTACACCCTTTTCGAGCGAAGAGACCCAGTACTTC
CASTPFSSEETQYF
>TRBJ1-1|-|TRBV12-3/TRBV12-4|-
TGTGCCAGCAGTTTTACAGGGACGTTGAACACTGAAGCTTTCTTT
CASSFTGTLNTEAFF
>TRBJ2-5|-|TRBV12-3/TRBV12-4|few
TGTGCCAGCAAACGGGACTACCAAGAGACCCAGTACTTC
CASKRDYQETQYF
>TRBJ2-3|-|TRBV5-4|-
TGTGCCAGCAGCCTCACTATCCTCACAGATACGCAGTATTTT
CASSLTILTDTQYF
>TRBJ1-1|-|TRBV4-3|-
TGCGCCAGCAGCCAAGATCTTATGGGGCTTGGCACTGAAGCTTTCTTT
CASSQDLMGLGTEAFF
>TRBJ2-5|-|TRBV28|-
TGTGCCAGCAGTTTCGCACAGGGTAGGGAGGAGACCCAGTACTTC
CASSFAQGREETQYF
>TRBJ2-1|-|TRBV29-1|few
TGCAGCGCCGGGACCCTGGGCAATGAGCAGTTCTTC
CSAGTLGNEQFF
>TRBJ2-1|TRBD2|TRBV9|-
TGTGCCAGCAGCGTAGTGTCTAGCGGAAGCTCCTACAATGAGCAGTTCTTC
CASSVVSSGSSYNEQFF
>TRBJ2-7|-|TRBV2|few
TGTGCCAGCAGTGAGTGGGGGTCCTACGAGCAGTACTTC
CASSEWGSYEQYF
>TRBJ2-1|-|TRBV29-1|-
TGCAGCGTTTTAGCCTCATGGAATGAGCAGTTCTTC
CSVLASWNEQFF
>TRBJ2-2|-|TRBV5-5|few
TGTGCCAGCAGCACTAACCCCTGGGACAACAGCCCCGGGGAGCTGTTTTTT
CASSTNPWDNSPGELFF
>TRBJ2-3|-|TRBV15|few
TGTGCCACCAGCAGGCCGGACGGAAGCACAGATACGCAGTATTTT
CATSRPDGSTDTQYF
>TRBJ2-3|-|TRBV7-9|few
TGTGCCAGCAGCTATCGACGGGGGCTTCAGAGCACAGATACGCAGTATTTT
CASSYRRGLQSTDTQYF
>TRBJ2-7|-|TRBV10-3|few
TGTGCCATCAGTACCGGGACGGACTCCTACGAGCAGTACTTC
CAISTGTDSYEQYF
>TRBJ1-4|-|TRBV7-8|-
TGTGCCAGCAGCCCCCCGGCAGGGGAAAAACTGTTTTTT
CASSPPAGEKLFF
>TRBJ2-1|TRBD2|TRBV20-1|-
TGCAGTGCTCCCTATGGCGGGAGGGCCTACAATGAGCAGTTCTTC
CSAPYGGRAYNEQFF
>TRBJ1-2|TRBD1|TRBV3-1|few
TGTGCCAGCAGCTCCCTGGACAGGGCGGGGGGCTACACCTTC
CASSSLDRAGGYTF
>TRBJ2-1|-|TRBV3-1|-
TGTGCCAGCAGTCCCGGATTGGGGGGCTCCTACAATGAGCAGTTCTTC
CASSPGLGGSYNEQFF
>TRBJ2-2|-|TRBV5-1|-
TGCGCCAGCGGAGAACCTACCGGGGAGCTGTTTTTT
CASGEPTGELFF
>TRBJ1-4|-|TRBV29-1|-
TGCAGCGTTGAAGAGGGGGGGAATGAAAAACTGTTTTTT
CSVEEGGNEKLFF
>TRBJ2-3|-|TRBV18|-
TGTACCAGCTCACAAACTAGCATCAATACGCAGTATTTT
CTSSQTSINTQYF
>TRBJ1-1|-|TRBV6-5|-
TGTGCCAGCAGTTACTCTTGGGGACTCTCGAACACTGAAGCTTTCTTT
CASSYSWGLSNTEAFF